This TCR beta chain was retrieved from a study of T-cell memory formation after mild COVID-19. TCRdb recomputed calls from the 5' RACE reads with MiXCR, one row per CDR3 protein. The sample lists 35,000 to 45,000 distinct CDR3 sequences, about 6.8% seen once, with roughly 0.76% in the top ten. This clonotype was seen a few times. Germline V gene lookup returns CDR1 SGHTA and CDR2 FQGNSA. The CDR3 loop spans 13 amino acids. Trimming shortened V by 7 bases and J by 3 bases, and 11 bases separated the two germline ends. The chain couples TRBV7-2 to TRBJ2-3; D unclear. This receptor was taken from an adult who had mild COVID-19 (a few samples of this study predate the infection). Cell type and time point are not known. Material: PBMCs or a T cell subset sorted from them (not recorded which). CDR3 coding DNA: TGTGCCAGCACCCTCACAGATACAGATACGCAGTATTTT. This translates into CASTLTDTDTQYF.